This entry is about one T cell receptor beta chain. Antigen specificity is unknown. Researchers defined stable Graves' hyperthyroidism as no ophthalmopathy progression within 18 months. Uncontrolled infection, other autoimmune disease, pregnancy or lactation led to exclusion. From 9 to 10 ml of fresh peripheral blood, PBMCs were isolated. The data stem from a study of T cells in Graves' hyperthyroidism and ophthalmopathy. The study's findings and limits: Ophthalmopathy and stable hyperthyroidism were separated by a 13 V-J model.

Using RNA transcripts as the source, TCR beta CDR3 regions were amplified. Using the HTBI primer set, a first-round RT-PCR was run on the TCR CDR3. TCRdb passed the multiplex PCR reads through MiXCR, listing each CDR3 protein once. The repertoire consists of some 180,000 distinct CDR3 sequences, with about a sixth occurring once and the leading ten covering over 45%. The specimen sequenced was blood. This sequence originates from a woman aged 45-60 years with Graves' hyperthyroidism.

DNA of the CDR3: TGTGCCAGCAGTTACCCGCGGACAGATAACACCGGGGAGCTGTTTTTT. It yields the protein CASSYPRTDNTGELFF. V gene TRBV6-5 combines with J gene TRBJ2-2; perhaps TRBD1 as D (6 bases). From germline, CDR1 is MNHEY and CDR2 SVGAGI. The CDR3 has 16 amino acids. With 2 bases removed from V and 2 bases from J, the gap between germline ends came to 12 bases.